Shown below are 13 T cell receptor beta chains from a single sample sequenced in a study of blood T cell repertoires in COVID-19. The protocol was immunoSEQ multiplex PCR, while the TCRdb copy is restricted to in-frame clones and leaves out a portion. The sample holds some 95,000 clones, more than 60% seen once. Material for sequencing was peripheral blood. These TCRs come from a man aged 65 to 85 with acute or convalescent COVID-19.

The V call is TRBV4-1, the J call TRBJ1-5; unclear D gene. The CDR3 consists of 15 residues. CDR1 and CDR2 from the germline V gene are MGHRA and YSYEKL. Trimming pared 0 bases from V and 5 bases from J, leaving 11 bases between. In DNA form, the CDR3 reads TGCGCCAGCAGCCAAGACGGAGCGGAGGATCAGCCCCAGCATTTT. Its protein is CASSQDGAEDQPQHF.

This clone was seen a handful of times. The chain employs TRBV4-3 and TRBJ2-2, with D uncertain. The CDR3 length is 14 residues. Trimming shortened V by 2 bases and J by 4 bases, and 8 bases separated the two germline ends. CDR1 is LGHNA, CDR2 YSLEER, per germline. The CDR3 DNA follows: TGCGCCAGCAGCCAAATATTTCGCACCGGGGAGCTGTTTTTT. Residues: CASSQIFRTGELFF.

The chain links TRBV6-2 or TRBV6-3 to TRBJ2-7; 8 positions match TRBD2. The CDR3 consists of 14 residues. Germline V gives CDR1 MNHEY, CDR2 SVGEGT. V was clipped by 6 bases and J by 3 bases; unmatched bases: 7. The CDR3 coding sequence is TGTGCCAGCAGCCCTTCTAGCGGGCGCTACGAGCAGTACTTC. Its translation is CASSPSSGRYEQYF.

The chain employs TRBV4-3 and TRBJ2-3, with 10 bases that match TRBD2. Trimming took 9 bases from V and 6 from J; bases not matched to a gene: 12. Germline loops: CDR1 LGHNA, CDR2 YSLEER. The CDR3 loop spans 15 amino acids. The DNA for the CDR3 is TGCGCCAGTAGTATAGCGGGAGGCCAGCTGGATACGCAGTATTTT. Translation gives CASSIAGGQLDTQYF.

The chain's CDR3 is CASSRGTGGEEKLFF. For the CDR3, the DNA is TGTGCCAGCAGCCGCGGGACAGGGGGGGAAGAAAAACTGTTTTTT. The V and J genes are TRBV3-1 (or the pseudogene TRBV3-2) and TRBJ1-4, with TRBD1 matching 11 bases. V dropped 4 bases and J dropped 8; count of bases not matched to a gene: 6. CDR3 size: 15 residues. Germline CDR1 and CDR2: LGHDT and YNNKEL (reference sequence).

The chain uses TRBV5-1 and TRBJ1-4, with D possibly being TRBD1 (5 bases). V was pared by 1 base and J by 4 bases, with 8 bases between. CDR3 length: 14 residues. Germline V lookup: CDR1 SGHRS, CDR2 YFSETQ. In DNA form, the CDR3 reads TGCGCCAGCAGCTTGAAGGGGTTTAATGAAAAACTGTTTTTT. Encoded protein: CASSLKGFNEKLFF.

V is TRBV28 and J is TRBJ1-3; D is uncertain. The CDR3 extends over 13 amino acids. Trimming removed 2 bases at V and 4 bases at J, with 6 bases between. Germline V CDR1 and CDR2: MDHEN, SYDVKM. The CDR3 nucleotides read TGTGCCAGCAGTTTACAGGTCGGAAACACCATATATTTT. Amino acid sequence: CASSLQVGNTIYF.

This sequence joins TRBV6-5 and TRBJ2-1; a weak D match, TRBD1 (6 bases). The germline gives CDR1 MNHEY, CDR2 SVGAGI. Trimming stripped 9 bases from V and 10 bases from J, with 19 bases between. The CDR3 contains 13 residues. The CDR3 protein is CASATTRGSEQFF. DNA of the CDR3: TGTGCCAGTGCCACAACTAGGGGGTCGGAGCAGTTCTTC.

The rearrangement links TRBV6-5 to TRBJ2-2; a weak D match, TRBD1 (6 bases). Germline CDR1 reads MNHEY; CDR2 reads SVGAGI. The CDR3 runs to 15 residues. V was cut by 6 bases and J by 1 base, with 12 bases left in between. CDR3 sequence: CASRRDILNTGELFF. In DNA, the CDR3 is TGTGCCAGCAGAAGGGACATCTTGAACACCGGGGAGCTGTTTTTT.

The V gene is TRBV20-1, the J gene TRBJ1-6; D gene ambiguous. Trimming took 3 bases from V and 0 from J, leaving 6 bases between them. The germline V gene has CDR1 DFQATT and CDR2 SNEGSKA (reference sequence). The CDR3 totals 14 residues. This chain's CDR3 is CSASIGSYNSPLHF. The CDR3 nucleotides read TGCAGTGCTAGTATCGGCTCCTATAATTCACCCCTCCACTTT.

The chain has TRBV7-3 and TRBJ2-2; 9 bases match TRBD2. Losses at the gene ends were 3 bases for V and 5 bases for J; bases not matched to a gene: 1. There are 14 residues in the CDR3. CDR1 and CDR2 (germline): SGHTA, FQGTGA. CDR3 protein: CASSFAGGTGELFF. Here the CDR3 DNA reads TGTGCCAGCAGCTTCGCGGGAGGGACCGGGGAGCTGTTTTTT.

This clone was recorded a few times. The chain uses TRBV5-1 and TRBJ2-5; TRBD1 matches at 7 bases. J lost 3 bases, V lost 0 bases, and 8 bases had no gene match. The CDR3 has 16 residues. Germline V gene lookup returns CDR1 SGHRS and CDR2 YFSETQ. The CDR3 is CASSLVLDRLKETQYF. Here the CDR3 DNA reads TGCGCCAGCAGCTTGGTCCTGGACAGGTTAAAAGAGACCCAGTACTTC.

The chain carries TRBV19 and TRBJ1-6; D is uncertain. Germline V lookup: CDR1 LNHDA, CDR2 SQIVND (reference sequence). Trimming cost V 2 bases and J 7 bases, with 9 bases left between them. The length of the CDR3 is 14 residues. CDR3 loop: CASSINAANSPLHF. The CDR3 DNA follows: TGTGCCAGTAGTATAAACGCGGCCAATTCACCCCTCCACTTT.